A single sample is the source of the 15 T cell receptor beta chains below, sequenced in a study of T cell responses to AZD1222 COVID-19 vaccine. Here immunoSEQ multiplex PCR was the method, and the copy in TCRdb shows in-frame clones only, minus some. The table lists some 100,000 clones, roughly nine tenths of them singletons, with approximately 15% in the top ten. The starting material was peripheral blood, obtained on day 0 of AZD1222 vaccination. The receptors were sampled from an adult in good health.

V usage is TRBV5-5 and J usage is TRBJ1-4, with 9 positions matching TRBD1. The CDR3 has 13 residues. The germline gives CDR1 SGHKS, CDR2 YYEKEE (reference sequence). CDR3 sequence reads: CASGDRVVEKLFF. CDR3 coding DNA: TGTGCGAGCGGGGACAGGGTTGTCGAAAAACTGTTTTTT. Using reference TRBV5-5 and TRBJ1-4 for the parts outside the CDR3, the full variable domain is DAGVTQSPTHLIKTRGQQVTLRCSPISGHKSVSWYQQVLGQGPQFIFQYYEKEERGRGNFPDRFSARQFPNYSSELNVNALLLGDSALYLCASGDRVVEKLFFGSGTQLSVL.

The chain uses TRBV3-1 (or the pseudogene TRBV3-2) and TRBJ1-1; D is possibly TRBD1 (5 bases). The CDR3 spans 16 residues. Germline V CDR1 and CDR2: LGHDT, YNNKEL (reference sequence). Trimming removed 4 bases from V and 0 bases from J, with 15 bases in between. This chain's CDR3 is CASSPRTPDLNTEAFF. DNA for the CDR3: TGTGCCAGCAGCCCCCGGACACCTGATTTGAACACTGAAGCTTTCTTT.

The rearrangement joins TRBV19 to TRBJ1-2, with TRBD1 matching 7 bases. Germline V gives CDR1 LNHDA, CDR2 SQIVND (reference sequence). The CDR3 runs to 14 residues. V gave up 6 bases and J gave up 4 bases; unmatched junction bases: 8. This CDR3 is CASSRDRDLYGYTF. DNA of the CDR3: TGTGCCAGTAGCCGGGACAGAGACCTCTATGGCTACACCTTC.

This clone was recorded only once. This chain uses TRBV2 with TRBJ1-5; 8 bases line up with TRBD1. The CDR3 spans 14 residues. Germline CDR1 SNHLY, CDR2 FYNNEI. V lost 6 bases to trimming and J lost 5 bases; unmatched junction nucleotides: 6. The CDR3 reads CASSPQGVYQPQHF. The DNA for the CDR3 is TGTGCCAGCAGCCCACAGGGGGTGTATCAGCCCCAGCATTTT.

The CDR3 region has the DNA TGTGCCATCAGGGACTTTGAGGGGCAAGCACCCTACGAGCAGTACTTC. Translated, it gives CAIRDFEGQAPYEQYF. The chain combines TRBV10-3 with TRBJ2-7; the D call may be TRBD1 or TRBD2 (5 bases each). Germline V gene sequence: CDR1 ENHRY, CDR2 SYGVKD. Trimming stripped 6 bases from V and 2 bases from J, with 20 bases between. This CDR3 comprises 16 residues.

The chain employs TRBV18 and TRBJ2-1, with 14 nucleotides matching TRBD2. The germline CDR1 and CDR2 sequences are KGHSH and LQKENI. This CDR3 comprises 17 residues. V was clipped by 0 bases and J by 7 bases; unmatched bases: 5. The CDR3 coding sequence is TGTGCCAGCTCACCACCTTTCGGACTAGCGGGGGGAAATGAGCAGTTCTTC. Protein sequence: CASSPPFGLAGGNEQFF.

The V gene is TRBV7-8, the J gene TRBJ2-3, with D tentatively TRBD2 (6 bases). Germline V CDR1 and CDR2: SGHVS, FQNEAQ. Trimming cost V 5 bases and J 0 bases, with 12 bases left between them. This CDR3 has 15 amino acids. CDR3 protein: CASSGGKASTDTQYF. The CDR3 region has the DNA TGTGCCAGCAGCGGAGGGAAAGCGAGCACAGATACGCAGTATTTT.

The V call is TRBV5-4, the J call TRBJ1-1, with TRBD1 as a possible D gene (6 bases). This CDR3 is 15 amino acids long. V was shortened by 3 bases and J by 1 base, with 13 bases between the two germline ends. CDR1 is SGHNT and CDR2 is YYREEE in the germline V gene (reference sequence). The CDR3 spells CASSSQVTGNTEAFF. The CDR3 DNA sequence: TGTGCCAGCAGCTCCCAGGTGACAGGGAACACTGAAGCTTTCTTT. The variable domain in full, completed from reference TRBV5-4 and TRBJ1-1, reads ETGVTQSPTHLIKTRGQQVTLRCSSQSGHNTVSWYQQALGQGPQFIFQYYREEENGRGNFPPRFSGLQFPNYSSELNVNALELDDSALYLCASSSQVTGNTEAFFGQGTRLTVV.

V is TRBV4-1 and J is TRBJ2-7; TRBD1 matches at 9 bases. This CDR3 is 15 amino acids long. Germline assignment: CDR1 MGHRA and CDR2 YSYEKL. With V trimmed by 0 bases and J by 3 bases, 3 bases remained unmatched. CDR3 coding DNA: TGCGCCAGCAGCCAAGATGGGACAGGGCGCTACGAGCAGTACTTC. Protein: CASSQDGTGRYEQYF.

This clone turned up a few times. The chain combines TRBV4-2 with TRBJ2-7; 8 nucleotides line up with TRBD2. The CDR3 is 16 amino acids. Germline CDR1 LGHNA, CDR2 YNFKEQ. Losses at the gene ends were 0 bases for V and 7 bases for J; bases not matched to a gene: 11. The CDR3 reads CASSQDPGGGSEEQYF. In nucleotides, the CDR3 is TGTGCCAGCAGCCAAGATCCGGGGGGGGGATCTGAGGAGCAGTACTTC.

The V gene is TRBV3-1 (or the pseudogene TRBV3-2), the J gene TRBJ2-3; D is perhaps TRBD1 (5 bases). CDR1 and CDR2 from the germline V gene are LGHDT and YNNKEL (reference sequence). This CDR3 is 14 amino acids long. V was trimmed by 3 bases and J by 6 bases, leaving 13 bases between them. CDR3 coding DNA: TGTGCCAGCAGCCAGCAGGGTCGACCGGATACGCAGTATTTT. Translated, it gives CASSQQGRPDTQYF.

This chain connects TRBV6-5 to TRBJ2-7, with 12 bases aligning to TRBD2. The V gene end was trimmed by 7 bases and the J gene end by 6 bases; junction bases not matched to a gene: 10. Germline CDR1 and CDR2: MNHEY and SVGAGI. The CDR3 loop spans 15 amino acids. The CDR3 protein is CASTTGTSGSGEQYF. The CDR3 DNA follows: TGTGCCAGCACCACGGGGACTAGCGGGTCGGGCGAGCAGTACTTC.

The V call is TRBV5-5, the J call TRBJ2-5; D possibly corresponds to TRBD2 (6 bases). Germline V lookup: CDR1 SGHKS, CDR2 YYEKEE (reference sequence). CDR3 length: 13 amino acids. Trimming left V 0 bases short and J 5 bases short, with 8 bases between. CDR3 nucleotide sequence: TGTGCCAGCAGCTTGGGACGGGAGGAGACCCAGTACTTC. It yields the protein CASSLGREETQYF.

The chain is built from TRBV29-1 and TRBJ1-5; tentative D call: TRBD1 (5 bases). The CDR3 loop spans 13 amino acids. Trimming stripped 7 bases from V and 3 bases from J, with 13 bases between. CDR1 is SQVTM, CDR2 ANQGSEA, per germline. The CDR3 coding sequence is TGCAGCGCTGGAATTGGGGCCAATCAGCCCCAGCATTTT. Encoded protein: CSAGIGANQPQHF.

V and J are TRBV11-2 and TRBJ1-5; D unclear. The CDR3 is made up of 14 amino acids. V was shortened by 5 bases and J by 5 bases, with 13 bases between the two germline ends. Looked up from germline, CDR1 is SGHAT and CDR2 is FQNNGV. CDR3 coding DNA: TGTGCCAGCAGCCCAGCGTCAGCAGATCAGCCCCAGCATTTT. Translating it yields CASSPASADQPQHF.